This T cell receptor (beta chain) originates from a study of T cells after yellow fever vaccination (dated by TCRdb to the late 2010s). Looking at the study overall: The SMART-Seq v4 Ultra Low Input RNA kit was used to prepare libraries from fractions with low cell numbers. Bulk TCR alpha and beta repertoires were sequenced longitudinally to track T-cell clones before and after primary and booster YFV17D yellow fever vaccination. Two healthy male donors, one aged 18 to 30 and one aged 30 to 40 years, made up the cohort. Blood samples were taken at several timepoints before and after primary and secondary immunization, and bulk PBMC replicates and cell subsets were isolated.

Explained via the paper, the treatment or condition label denotes: live attenuated yellow fever vaccine strain. At each blood-draw timepoint, two biological replicates of bulk PBMCs were obtained. A standard Ficoll-Paque protocol was used to isolate PBMCs from peripheral blood. TriZol was used to extract RNA from bulk PBMCs, from CD4 and CD8 fractions, and from dextramer-positive and dextramer-negative fractions. The germline V and J ends show losses of 6 bases and 8 bases respectively, and no gene match explains 25 bases of the junction. Counted from cysteine to phenylalanine, this CDR3 has 19 amino acids. Just CDR3 DNA is preserved here, 57 bases in frame from base 1. Synthesis of TCR cDNA relied on 5'RACE template switching, a step that introduced a universal primer site along with unique molecular identifiers. cDNA synthesis was primed from both the TCR alpha and TCR beta constant segments. Libraries were amplified in two PCR steps, with sample barcodes and sequencing adapters added in the second step. Sequencing of libraries was performed on Illumina HiSeq 2500 (2x100 bp) or NovaSeq (2x150 bp). As for how the authors treated the data: Demultiplexing of reads and collapsing into UMI consensus sequences were performed with MIGEC, and V(D)J alignment was carried out with MiXCR. Using edgeR on replicate PBMC samples, clonotypes were called vaccine-responding if FDR was below 0.01 and the log2 fold change was above 5 up to day 15. Bulk clonotypes were assigned CD4 or CD8 identity according to which sequenced CD4 or CD8 repertoire held them at higher abundance. TCRdb handled the public reads itself, with Q25 trimming in fastp and clone calling in MiXCR, and kept productive beta chains. Rows are combined by CDR3 protein, so each entry shows the most common genes and DNA. These V and J calls originate from TCRdb's pipeline instead of the authors' own analysis. The sample table contains a few hundred thousand distinct CDR3 sequences; only one count was recorded for around 6.8% of them. In total, the top ten clones hold about 18% of the sample.

Overall study results and their limits: The secondary T-cell response was weaker than the primary response but faster, peaking on day 5 instead of day 15. After the booster, most clones that had expanded after primary vaccination were detected again (approximately 97% of CD4 and 88% of CD8), suggesting broad maintenance of memory. Computational filtering was needed because FACS-sorted repertoires could contain abundant contaminating clonotypes from the bulk population. A small share of clonotypes occurred in both CD4 and CD8 compartments, likely arising from convergent recombination. Because the study included only a couple of donors, the extent to which the findings can be generalized is limited.

This clonotype was counted a few times. Its antigen is still unknown. Base qualities are not provided; no much larger clone lies one nucleotide away. This receptor was obtained from a man aged 18 to 30 who received the YFV17D yellow fever vaccine. This sample comprised PBMCs, obtained more than 40 days after the first yellow fever vaccination. This chain is built from TRBV12-3 or TRBV12-4 and TRBJ2-1; 7 central nucleotides agree with TRBD1. The CDR3 is CASSMGQYVATSRVDEQFF. The DNA is TGTGCCAGCAGCATGGGACAGTATGTCGCAACTTCCCGAGTGGATGAGCAGTTCTTC.